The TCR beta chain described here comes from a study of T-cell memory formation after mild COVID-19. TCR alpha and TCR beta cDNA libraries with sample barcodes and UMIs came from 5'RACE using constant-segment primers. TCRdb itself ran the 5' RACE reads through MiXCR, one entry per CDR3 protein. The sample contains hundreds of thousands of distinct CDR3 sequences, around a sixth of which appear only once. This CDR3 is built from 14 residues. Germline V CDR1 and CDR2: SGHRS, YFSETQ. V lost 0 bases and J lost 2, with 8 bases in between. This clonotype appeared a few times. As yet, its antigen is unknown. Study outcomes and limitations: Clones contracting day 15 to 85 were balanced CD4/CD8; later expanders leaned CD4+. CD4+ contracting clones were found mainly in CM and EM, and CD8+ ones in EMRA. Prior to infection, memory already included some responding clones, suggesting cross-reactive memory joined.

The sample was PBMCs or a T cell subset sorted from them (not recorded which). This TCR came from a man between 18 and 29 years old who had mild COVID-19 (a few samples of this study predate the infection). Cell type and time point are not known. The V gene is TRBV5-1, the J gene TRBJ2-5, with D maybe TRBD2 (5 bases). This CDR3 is CASSLGRTQETQYF. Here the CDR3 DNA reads TGCGCCAGCAGCTTGGGGCGGACTCAAGAGACCCAGTACTTC.